The rows below give T cell receptor beta chains drawn from one sample of a study of identical twins. MiXCR, run by TCRdb on the 5' RACE reads, gives a single entry per CDR3 protein. The sample has 400,000 to 550,000 distinct CDR3 sequences; around 20% are singletons. This sample also belongs to another study, concerning T cells expressing NK-cell markers.

Sequenced input: CD4+ T cells sorted from blood. All receptors come from a woman aged 18-29 years in good health. CDR3s include the opening cysteine and the closing phenylalanine or tryptophan. D genes are given only for firm matches. Only part of the rows carry a size: once, few, many, or a class if the clone is expanded.

J gene: TRBJ2-7
clone size: few
V gene: TRBV7-2
D gene: -
CDR3 DNA: TGTGCCAGCAGACCAGGACCCATTGCGGGAGAGCAGTACTTC
CDR3 protein: CASRPGPIAGEQYF

J gene: TRBJ2-1
clone size: once
V gene: TRBV10-1
D gene: -
CDR3 DNA: TGCGCCAGCAGTGAGGGTCGCGGGACGCAGTTCTTC
CDR3 protein: CASSEGRGTQFF

J gene: TRBJ2-2
clone size: -
V gene: TRBV12-3/TRBV12-4
D gene: -
CDR3 DNA: TGTGCCAGCAGTTTAATCCGGGGTCCAGCACAGTTTGCCGGGGAGCTGTTTTTT
CDR3 protein: CASSLIRGPAQFAGELFF

J gene: TRBJ1-1
clone size: -
V gene: TRBV12-3/TRBV12-4
D gene: -
CDR3 DNA: TGTGCCAGCAGGGGGGATTATGAGAACACTGAAGCTTTCTTT
CDR3 protein: CASRGDYENTEAFF

J gene: TRBJ2-5
clone size: -
V gene: TRBV4-1
D gene: TRBD2
CDR3 DNA: TGCGCCAGCAGCCAAGGGGGACTAGCGGCAGGAGAGACCCAGTACTTC
CDR3 protein: CASSQGGLAAGETQYF

J gene: TRBJ2-1
clone size: many
V gene: TRBV5-1
D gene: -
CDR3 DNA: TGCGCCAGCAGCTCTCGGCGACCCTACAATGAGCAGTTCTTC
CDR3 protein: CASSSRRPYNEQFF

J gene: TRBJ1-3
clone size: -
V gene: TRBV20-1
D gene: -
CDR3 DNA: TGCAGTGCCCGATTACCAATCCACTCTGGAAACACCATATATTTT
CDR3 protein: CSARLPIHSGNTIYF

J gene: TRBJ2-1
clone size: -
V gene: TRBV2
D gene: -
CDR3 DNA: TGTGCCAGCCTCGAAGCCTCTGGCTCCTACAATGAGCAGTTCTTC
CDR3 protein: CASLEASGSYNEQFF

J gene: TRBJ2-7
clone size: -
V gene: TRBV6-2/TRBV6-3
D gene: -
CDR3 DNA: TGTGCCAGCAGCGACACCGGGAATTACTACGAGCAGTACTTC
CDR3 protein: CASSDTGNYYEQYF

J gene: TRBJ1-1
clone size: few
V gene: TRBV12-3/TRBV12-4
D gene: -
CDR3 DNA: TGTGCCAGCAGTTCACAGATAAGCACTGAAGCTTTCTTT
CDR3 protein: CASSSQISTEAFF

J gene: TRBJ2-1
clone size: -
V gene: TRBV5-1
D gene: TRBD2
CDR3 DNA: TGCGCCAGCAGCTTGGGGCCCCAGGGAGGGGACAATGAGCAGTTCTTC
CDR3 protein: CASSLGPQGGDNEQFF

J gene: TRBJ2-3
clone size: -
V gene: TRBV12-3/TRBV12-4
D gene: -
CDR3 DNA: TGTGCCAGCAGTTTAGGGCTGTATACGCAGTATTTT
CDR3 protein: CASSLGLYTQYF

J gene: TRBJ2-5
clone size: few
V gene: TRBV6-6
D gene: -
CDR3 DNA: TGTGCCAGCAGTTACCTAGCGACTGAGACCCAGTACTTC
CDR3 protein: CASSYLATETQYF

J gene: TRBJ1-1
clone size: -
V gene: TRBV7-3
D gene: -
CDR3 DNA: TGTGCCAGCAGCGTAGGCAGCGACACTGAAGCTTTCTTT
CDR3 protein: CASSVGSDTEAFF

J gene: TRBJ2-2
clone size: few
V gene: TRBV3-1
D gene: -
CDR3 DNA: TGTGCCAGCACCTCCCTCGGGCTTTTCAACACCGGGGAGCTGTTTTTT
CDR3 protein: CASTSLGLFNTGELFF

J gene: TRBJ1-5
clone size: -
V gene: TRBV20-1
D gene: TRBD1
CDR3 DNA: TGCAGTGTGACAGGGGACAGCAATCAGCCCCAGCATTTT
CDR3 protein: CSVTGDSNQPQHF

J gene: TRBJ1-1
clone size: many
V gene: TRBV20-1
D gene: -
CDR3 DNA: TGCAGTGCTCAGGAAATGAACACTGAAGCTTTCTTT
CDR3 protein: CSAQEMNTEAFF

J gene: TRBJ2-2
clone size: few
V gene: TRBV7-2
D gene: -
CDR3 DNA: TGTGCCAGCAGCGTCAGAGACATATCCACCGGGGAGCTGTTTTTT
CDR3 protein: CASSVRDISTGELFF

J gene: TRBJ2-2
clone size: few
V gene: TRBV12-3/TRBV12-4
D gene: -
CDR3 DNA: TGTGCCAGCAGGAAGAGCGCGAACACCGGGGAGCTGTTTTTT
CDR3 protein: CASRKSANTGELFF

J gene: TRBJ2-1
clone size: -
V gene: TRBV3-1
D gene: TRBD2
CDR3 DNA: TGTGCCAGCAGCCAAGTTAGCGGGAGCTCCTACAATGAGCAGTTCTTC
CDR3 protein: CASSQVSGSSYNEQFF

J gene: TRBJ2-7
clone size: -
V gene: TRBV11-1
D gene: TRBD1
CDR3 DNA: TGTGCCAGCAGCAATCAGGGGGCGAGCTCCTACGAGCAGTACTTC
CDR3 protein: CASSNQGASSYEQYF

J gene: TRBJ2-5
clone size: -
V gene: TRBV7-9
D gene: -
CDR3 DNA: TGTGCCAGCAGCTTCCCAGGTGGACGTACACAAGAGACCCAGTACTTC
CDR3 protein: CASSFPGGRTQETQYF